This record concerns one TCR beta chain sequence. Its antigen is unknown. Within one base of it there is no much larger clone, and no base qualities were kept. This record belongs to a study of cytomegalovirus exposure and HLA in healthy donors (dated by TCRdb to the late 2010s). In the study overall: An earlier analysis of roughly 610 of the donors reported 276 Gb of sequence data and approximately 120 million unique TCR beta sequences obtained from about 179 million T cells. Donor age, sex, ethnicity and CMV serostatus were collected together with the repertoire data. All discovery cohort repertoires had been generated using a single sequencing platform. Approximately 310 gigabases of sequencing data and around 80 million unique TCR sequences made up an early release that covered around 640 HLA-typed donors. Among about 400 genotyped donors of the cohort, an average of around 220,000 unique TCR beta nucleotide sequences was sequenced per donor, of which about 19% were non-productive. The study profiled the T cell repertoires of 666 subjects by immunosequencing and related them to cytomegalovirus serostatus. The study was designed to test whether signatures of past pathogen exposure could be identified by cataloging public T cell receptors. A separate validation cohort of about 110 different subjects was used in addition to the roughly 640-subject first cohort. Because of strong linkage in the cohort, five DR-DQ haplotypes were treated as single units for association and clustering. Rather than using new phenotypic data, the later analysis identified candidate immune exposures from TCR beta sequences and from how often those sequences occurred across donors. HLA typing covered class I and class II loci at four-digit resolution. Of the 300 to 500 genotyped donors, less than 85% were placed in the genetic ancestry cluster associated with self-reported Caucasian donors. The number of typed donors differed by locus: about 629-640 for A, B, C, DRB1 and DQB1; 500 to 550 for DQA1; 606 for DPA1; and some 470 for DPB1. An earlier analysis of around 540 of the donors applied high-throughput TCR beta sequencing to assess whether each TCR beta V gene segment acted as functional or pseudogenic. To study patterns of TCR occurrence, a later analysis re-analyzed previously published TCR beta repertoires from under 750 donors and added high-resolution HLA genotyping. The study combined high-throughput TCR immunosequencing, statistical association of individual TCRs with disease status, and machine learning to predict cytomegalovirus infection status. In a later genetic analysis, genome-wide SNP genotypes for about three fifths of the roughly 670 donors were used, and that subset was treated as a discovery cohort. Overall results and qualifications from the work: When HLA alleles, especially DR and DQ, strongly co-occurred, TCR associations were difficult to assign to individual alleles. In a later genetic analysis, a missense DCLRE1C variant was associated with V-gene and J-gene trimming of TCR beta chains, and the association was replicated in an independent cohort. A later analysis found that HLA-associated TCR beta chains were more clonally expanded and had lower generation probabilities than equally common non-associated chains. Because counts were too low, 15 or so rarely observed V segments, including chromosome 9 orphons, were excluded from the earlier analysis of a few hundred of the donors. In vitro tests confirmed that a few of the cytomegalovirus-associated TCR beta chains recognize cytomegalovirus antigens. In a later analysis, more than 15,000 TCR beta sequences were associated with specific HLA alleles at a false discovery rate of 0.05. In an earlier analysis of some 540 of the donors, most TCR beta V segments appeared in productive rearrangements about 90% or about 30% of the time, broadly matching IMGT annotations. According to a later analysis, parvovirus B19, influenza, CMV and Epstein-Barr virus appeared linked to several top co-occurrence clusters. CMV serostatus was the only immune exposure information available for the cohort. The classifier was reported to diagnose cytomegalovirus status with high specificity and sensitivity in both the original and validation cohorts. A later genetic analysis reported fewer N-insertions in productive TCRs among donors in an Asian-associated ancestry cluster than the roughly 700-donor mean. According to the authors, the approach could potentially be generalized to other disease states and immunological phenotypes. Because HLA typing was unavailable for some donors at each locus, only the typed subset was used in association tests. Correlated functional status among segregating V segments might reflect linkage disequilibrium, but an unknown experimental factor could not be ruled out. The sequencing pipeline was judged likely to have produced a cluster of highly shared sequence variants as a technical artifact. In a later analysis, TCR association rates were found to vary across HLA loci, with the most associated TCRs seen for DRB1 alleles and the fewest for HLA-C alleles. Some IMGT-functional V segments, including TRBV6-2 and TRBV6-3, could not be distinguished by the 87-base-pair reads and were therefore excluded. According to a later analysis, most CMV-associated TCR beta chains appeared to be HLA-restricted, and the HLA associations seemed to be driven largely by CMV exposure. A further reported finding was that TCR beta sequences accurately predicted the HLA-A and HLA-B alleles for most subjects in the first cohort. While some public TCRs were present in many individuals, most TCR sequences turned up only very rarely across donors. The study gave a list of 150 to 200 TCR beta chains associated with cytomegalovirus. The presence/absence analyses assumed that sequencing depth was roughly uniform across donors, and that assumption may not be true. The cohort was sequenced for TCR beta chains only, and without alpha or paired-chain data the features that could be detected were limited.

V is reduced by 2 bases and J by 5 bases, leaving a spacing of 11 bases between them. The CDR3 contains 14 residues, cysteine and phenylalanine counted. The sequence is cut down to CDR3 DNA, 42 bases in frame from base 1. CDR1 and CDR2, per the germline V gene, are SGHTA and FQGTGA. Libraries came from the immunoSEQ multiplex PCR assay. For the multiplex PCR, a mixture combining 60 forward primers for TCR Vbeta segments and 13 reverse primers for TCR Jbeta segments was used. The CDR3 region of rearranged TCR beta genes was amplified from genomic DNA by a multiplex PCR assay. The Illumina HiSeq System was used to sequence the amplified TCR beta libraries as 87-base-pair reads. The authors' pipeline ran thus. A later analysis tallied some 79 million unique TCR beta chains across the 666 repertoires, and approximately 9.9 million of those chains were shared by two or more donors. Raw reads were error-corrected and collapsed into unique sequences by a nearest-neighbor algorithm in which closely related sequences were merged to remove PCR and sequencing errors. To assign V, D and J gene segments, CDR3 sequences were aligned to IMGT reference sequences. For a sequence to be retained, a match of at least six nucleotides was required to both a V gene segment and a J gene segment. Rearrangements were called productive when the CDR3 lacked stop codons and stayed in frame with V and J; all others were non-productive. Following IMGT convention, CDR3 was defined as the stretch from the second conserved V-encoded cysteine to the conserved J-encoded phenylalanine. The earlier analysis of about 560 of the donors excluded any sequence lacking an unambiguous match to a single V gene segment. In an earlier analysis of 587 of the donors, V segments were called functional above 56.7% productive rearrangements and were called segregating when the between-donor standard deviation exceeded 5%. A statistical classification framework was built for diagnosing cytomegalovirus status from the catalog of TCR beta chain sequences. In a later analysis, TCR nucleotide sequences were compared against IMGT/GENE-DB human TR gene sequences so that V and J genes could be assigned. The TCRdist pipeline was used in a later analysis to assign CDR3 sequences and most-parsimonious VDJ recombination scenarios. A later analysis defined each TCR beta chain by its CDR3 amino acid sequence plus V-gene family, and excluded reads lacking a unique V-gene family. In a later analysis, 550 to 650 highly shared, low-generation-probability nucleotide sequences were removed to address suspected cross-contamination and a sequencing artifact. For each public chain, a later analysis derived a clonal expansion index from normalized ranks of inferred template counts within each repertoire. Generation probabilities in a later analysis came from a VDJ recombination model fitted to out-of-frame rearrangements, and those results were checked against IGoR. Hypergeometric tests were used in a later analysis to score TCR-TCR, TCR-HLA and TCR-CMV co-occurrence, with a repertoire-size bias correction applied to the TCR pairs. In a later analysis, false discovery rates were estimated by permuting HLA or CMV assignments 20 times. In a later analysis, co-occurring TCRs were grouped with DBSCAN, and TCRdist sequence similarity was added when clustering was performed within HLA-allele-positive subsets. Repertoires with fewer than 30,000 or more than 120,000 public chains, plus five repertoires with anomalous nucleotide sharing, were excluded from co-occurrence clustering. TCRdb re-hosts the immuneACCESS table, in-frame sequences only. Its copies lack some clones; in the studies checked, an unresolved V gene accounts for under half of them, and the cause for the rest is not known. That table supplies the V and J calls and clone size; D and trimming were determined from the DNA. In this sample the table shows 150,000 to 200,000 clones, 72% of which occur a single time. The top ten clones comprise under 2.5% of the sample.

The cohort consisted of 670 or so healthy bone marrow donors. At the time of sampling, all cohort members were nominally healthy, though unrecorded immune exposures were likely present. Of the roughly 620 cohort members, 250 to 300 had positive CMV serostatus and 350 to 400 had negative CMV serostatus, and CMV serostatus was not recorded for the donor. Each donor provided a peripheral blood sample, and peripheral blood mononuclear cells were used for TCR beta sequencing. The Qiagen DNeasy Blood Extraction Kit was used to extract genomic DNA from the blood cell samples. The sequence links TRBV7-3 to TRBJ2-3, with a weak D call of TRBD2 (7 bases match). The sequencing sample was made of PBMCs. This receptor was identified in a human donor in good health. The CDR3 protein: CASSLVGGQDTQYF. The bases read TGTGCCAGCAGCTTAGTGGGGGGGCAAGATACGCAGTATTTT.